The 5 T cell receptor beta chains in this list originate from one sample, sequenced in a study of kidney transplant recipient with SARS-CoV-2 infection. TCRdb called the reads again in MiXCR, with one record for every CDR3 protein. The sample contains some 220,000 distinct CDR3 sequences, more than 25% of which appear only once. The sequences come from a blood sample, collected at baseline and on roughly day 110 from a kidney transplant recipient. These receptors all stem from a male patient aged 25-45 years who had COVID-19 and was a kidney transplant recipient. Some of these T cells may belong to the graft donor.

As to this clonotype: One base separates it from a far larger clone, so it is likely a read error. The chain employs TRBV7-6 and TRBJ1-2, with TRBD1 as a possible D gene (6 bases). The germline V gene encodes CDR1 SGHVS and CDR2 FNYEAQ. The CDR3 is made up of 13 amino acids. The CDR3: CASSLEGGLGYNF. In DNA, the CDR3 is TGTGCCAGCAGCTTAGAAGGGGGGCTTGGCTACAACTTC.

Remarks on this clonotype: A read error is likely, as this CDR3 ends without the conserved phenylalanine or tryptophan. The chain recombines TRBV13 with TRBJ1-6, with 9 bases lining up with TRBD1. The germline gives CDR1 PRHDT, CDR2 FYEKMQ (reference sequence). The CDR3 covers 18 residues. The CDR3: CASSLEGQGGSHNSPLHS. CDR3 nucleotides: TGTGCCAGCAGCTTGGAGGGACAGGGAGGCTCCCATAATTCACCCCTCCACTCT.

About this clonotype: One base away lies a much larger clone, so this may be a sequencing read error. The V gene is TRBV6-1, the J gene TRBJ1-2; D unclear. The CDR3 sequence is 17 residues long. CDR1 and CDR2 from the germline V gene are MNHNS and SASEGT. The V end was cut by 5 bases, the J end by 4 bases, with 23 bases between. The CDR3: CASSPAKGCRKTYGYTF. The CDR3 DNA follows: TGTGCCAGCAGTCCCGCAAAGGGATGTAGAAAGACCTATGGCTACACCTTC.

This clonotype was seen repeatedly, ten times or more. This sequence joins TRBV20-1 and TRBJ2-4; 8 positions match TRBD1. The last part of the DNA fits TRBJ2-7 better; the J call may be wrong. In germline, CDR1 is DFQATT, CDR2 SNEGSKA (reference sequence). CDR3 length: 11 amino acids. This chain's CDR3 is CSATGTGEQYV. DNA for the CDR3: TGCAGTGCCACCGGGACAGGCGAGCAGTACGTC.

This clonotype appeared many times. This chain uses TRBV6-5 with TRBJ1-2; D gene ambiguous. Trimming removed 0 bases from V and 3 bases from J, with 11 bases in between. Looked up from germline, CDR1 is MNHEY and CDR2 is SVGAGI. The CDR3 length is 15 residues. The CDR3: CASSYSGAVHYGYTF. In nucleotides, the CDR3 is TGTGCCAGCAGTTACTCAGGAGCTGTACACTATGGCTACACCTTC.